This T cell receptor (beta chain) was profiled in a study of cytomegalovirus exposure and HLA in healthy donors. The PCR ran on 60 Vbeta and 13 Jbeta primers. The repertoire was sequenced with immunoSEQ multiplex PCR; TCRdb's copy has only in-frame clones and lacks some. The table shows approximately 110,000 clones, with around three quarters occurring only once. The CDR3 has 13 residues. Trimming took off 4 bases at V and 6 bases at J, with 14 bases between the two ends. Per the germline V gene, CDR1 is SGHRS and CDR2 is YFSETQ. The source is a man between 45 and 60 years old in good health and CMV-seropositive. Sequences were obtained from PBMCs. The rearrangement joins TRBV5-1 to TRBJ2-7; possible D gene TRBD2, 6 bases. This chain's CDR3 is CASSPREESEQYF. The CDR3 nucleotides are TGCGCCAGCAGCCCCAGGGAGGAAAGCGAGCAGTACTTC.